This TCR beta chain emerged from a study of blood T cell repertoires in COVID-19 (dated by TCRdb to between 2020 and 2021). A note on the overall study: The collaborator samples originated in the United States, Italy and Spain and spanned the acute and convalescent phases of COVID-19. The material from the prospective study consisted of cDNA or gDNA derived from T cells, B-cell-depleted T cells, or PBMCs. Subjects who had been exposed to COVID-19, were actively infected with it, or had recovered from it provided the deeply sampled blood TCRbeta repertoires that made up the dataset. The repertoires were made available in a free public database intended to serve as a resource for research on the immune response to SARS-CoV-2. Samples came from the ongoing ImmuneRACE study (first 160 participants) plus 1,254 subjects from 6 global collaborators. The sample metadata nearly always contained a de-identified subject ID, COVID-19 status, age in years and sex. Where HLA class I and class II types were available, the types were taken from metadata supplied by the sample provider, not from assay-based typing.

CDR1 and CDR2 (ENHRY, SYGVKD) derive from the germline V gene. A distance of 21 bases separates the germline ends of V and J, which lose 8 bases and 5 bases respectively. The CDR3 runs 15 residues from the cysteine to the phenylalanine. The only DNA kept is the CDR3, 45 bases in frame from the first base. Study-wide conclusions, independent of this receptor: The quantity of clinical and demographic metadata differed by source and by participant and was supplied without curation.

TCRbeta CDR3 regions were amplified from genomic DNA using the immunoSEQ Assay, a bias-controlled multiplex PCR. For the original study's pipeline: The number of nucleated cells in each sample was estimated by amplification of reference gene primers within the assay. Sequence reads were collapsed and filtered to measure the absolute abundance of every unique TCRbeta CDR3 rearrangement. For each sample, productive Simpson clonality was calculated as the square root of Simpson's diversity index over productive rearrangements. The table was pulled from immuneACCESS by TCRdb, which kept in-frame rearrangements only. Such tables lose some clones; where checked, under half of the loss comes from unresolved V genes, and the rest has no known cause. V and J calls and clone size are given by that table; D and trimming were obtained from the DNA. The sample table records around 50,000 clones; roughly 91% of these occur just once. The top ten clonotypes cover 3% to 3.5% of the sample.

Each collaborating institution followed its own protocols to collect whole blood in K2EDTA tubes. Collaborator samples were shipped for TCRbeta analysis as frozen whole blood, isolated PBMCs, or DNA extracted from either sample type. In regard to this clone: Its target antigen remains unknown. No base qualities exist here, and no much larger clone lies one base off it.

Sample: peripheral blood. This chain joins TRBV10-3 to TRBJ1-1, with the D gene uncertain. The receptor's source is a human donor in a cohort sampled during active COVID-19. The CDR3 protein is CAIGLLGSPLTEAFF. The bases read TGTGCCATCGGCCTCTTGGGCTCCCCGTTAACTGAAGCTTTCTTT.